This T cell receptor (beta chain) was documented in a study of blood T cells in healthy people across ages. Caucasian individuals from Russia who were healthy and aged 6 to 90 acted as donors. This clonotype came up a few times. Combining a sample-barcoded 5' primer with a J-beta primer mix, a second PCR ran for roughly 7 to 11 cycles. The template-switch adaptor, which had 12 random nucleotides, put a tag on each cDNA molecule. TCRdb independently ran MiXCR on the 5' RACE reads; one entry per CDR3 protein. The data hold hundreds of thousands of distinct CDR3 sequences, with about half observed a single time. Germline lookup yields CDR1 SGDLS and CDR2 YYNGEE. The CDR3 loop spans 13 amino acids. Trimming left V 0 bases short and J 1 base short, with 4 bases between.

Sequencing was carried out using blood. The clonotype originates from a woman aged 60-75 years in good health. V is TRBV9 and J is TRBJ1-2; D not resolved. CDR3 residues: CASSVEGNYGYTF. The CDR3 nucleotides are TGTGCCAGCAGCGTAGAGGGTAACTATGGCTACACCTTC.